A single sample is the source of the 14 T cell receptor beta chains below, sequenced in a study of T-cell reconstitution after alpha-beta-depleted transplantation in children (TCRdb year 2016). Library prep was done by PCR. The sequencer listed for this sample is Illumina HiSeq 2500. TCR library preparation used molecular barcoding, with unique molecular identifiers applied to normalize quantification of the TCRbeta repertoire. TCRdb passed the public sequencing reads through fastp at Q25 and MiXCR, retaining productive beta sequences. Rows with a matching CDR3 protein are joined into one entry that keeps the most common DNA and genes. The table for this sample lists hundreds of thousands of distinct CDR3 sequences; approximately 16% of them were counted only once. The ten top clones hold 1.1% of the sample. Specimen: PBMCs from the stem cell graft donor, collected from the stem cell graft. The receptors were gathered from a human donor who donated a stem cell graft to a child with acute myeloid leukemia.

This clonotype was observed at least ten times. The chain recombines TRBV20-1 with TRBJ1-4; 8 bases match TRBD1. The CDR3 runs to 15 residues. Trimming removed 2 bases from V and 3 bases from J; junction bases left unmatched: 5. Germline values: CDR1 DFQATT, CDR2 SNEGSKA (reference sequence). The DNA for the CDR3 is TGCAGTGCTAGACCGAAGGGACAGGCTAATGAAAAACTGTTTTTT. This gives the protein CSARPKGQANEKLFF.

This clonotype was picked up a small number of times. The V and J genes are TRBV6-1 and TRBJ1-5; perhaps TRBD1 as D (6 bases). This CDR3 contains 15 residues. Trimming stripped 3 bases from V and 5 bases from J, with 14 bases between. CDR1 and CDR2 (germline): MNHNS, SASEGT. CDR3 nucleotides: TGTGCCAGCAGTGAGTTATCAGGGGCGGATCAGCCCCAGCATTTT. Amino acid sequence: CASSELSGADQPQHF.

This clonotype occurred a few times. The chain is built from TRBV12-3 or TRBV12-4 and TRBJ1-6; 9 bases align to TRBD1. The CDR3 is 14 amino acids. Germline trimming cut 4 bases from V and 9 bases from J; bases unmatched to any gene: 4. In nucleotides, the CDR3 is TGTGCCAGCAGTTCCCGGGACAGGGCTTCACCCCTCCACTTT. Its protein is CASSSRDRASPLHF.

On this clonotype: As the CDR3 is not closed by the conserved phenylalanine or tryptophan, this likely results from a read error. This chain joins TRBV5-1 and TRBJ1-2; no reliable D call. The CDR3 covers 13 residues. V lost 2 bases, J lost 1 base, and 6 bases lay in between. Germline V lookup: CDR1 SGHRS, CDR2 YFSETQ. CDR3 coding DNA: TGCGCCAGCAGCTTTGTGGATAACTATGGCTACACCCTC. It is translated as CASSFVDNYGYTL.

This clonotype was recorded at least ten times. The chain employs TRBV29-1 and TRBJ2-1; 8 nucleotides align to TRBD2. V lost 1 base to trimming and J lost 3 bases; unmatched junction nucleotides: 2. CDR3 length: 14 residues. In germline, CDR1 is SQVTM, CDR2 ANQGSEA. CDR3 DNA: TGCAGCGTTGAAGCGCTAGCGGGCTACAATGAGCAGTTCTTC. This translates into CSVEALAGYNEQFF.

The gene calls are TRBV20-1 and TRBJ1-4, with TRBD1 as a possible D gene (6 bases). This CDR3 is built from 16 residues. Germline values: CDR1 DFQATT, CDR2 SNEGSKA (reference sequence). V dropped 2 bases and J dropped 3 bases, with 16 bases sitting between them. The DNA of the CDR3 is TGCAGTGCTAGAAGGGGGGGCGGCGGCGCTAATGAAAAACTGTTTTTT. Encoded protein: CSARRGGGGANEKLFF.

This clonotype showed up just a few times. The genes are TRBV15 and TRBJ2-1, with 7 bases matching TRBD1. The germline gives CDR1 LNHNV, CDR2 YYDKDF (reference sequence). V was clipped by 5 bases and J by 3 bases; unmatched bases: 7. This CDR3 is 15 amino acids long. CDR3 protein: CATSPGQSLYNEQFF. The CDR3 DNA is TGTGCCACCAGCCCGGGACAGTCCCTCTACAATGAGCAGTTCTTC.

The rearrangement joins TRBV3-1 to TRBJ2-4; D is undetermined. V was clipped by 4 bases and J by 4 bases, with 8 bases between them. Germline V gene data show CDR1 as LGHDT and CDR2 as YNNKEL (reference sequence). The CDR3 is made up of 13 amino acids. The CDR3 sequence: CASSLDLKNIQYF. Here the CDR3 DNA reads TGTGCCAGCAGCCTGGACCTGAAAAACATTCAGTACTTC.

This clonotype was recorded many times. This chain uses TRBV29-1 with TRBJ2-7; D might be TRBD1 or TRBD2, each matching 5 bases. V lost 7 bases and J lost 2, with 12 bases in between. This CDR3 is 12 amino acids long. Germline loops: CDR1 SQVTM, CDR2 ANQGSEA. The CDR3 DNA sequence: TGCAGCGCGGGACCGGGGCCCTACGAGCAGTACTTC. Translation: CSAGPGPYEQYF.

This clonotype has more than one count but fewer than ten. The CDR3 DNA reads as TGCAGTGCTAAAGCCTTTTTTGCAGATACGCAGTATTTT. It specifies CSAKAFFADTQYF. This sequence joins TRBV20-1 and TRBJ2-3; D is uncertain. This CDR3 is built from 13 residues. The V and J ends lost 4 bases and 4 bases respectively, with 12 bases between them. CDR1 and CDR2 from the germline V gene are DFQATT and SNEGSKA (reference sequence).

The genes are TRBV12-3 or TRBV12-4 and TRBJ2-5; D gene unclear. The CDR3 contains 12 residues. Deletions cut 1 base from V and 8 bases from J, with 8 bases between. The CDR3 region has the DNA TGTGCCAGCAGTTTAGGGATGAGTACCCAGTACTTC. Its translation is CASSLGMSTQYF.

This clonotype was detected a few times. This CDR3 reads CASSKPQGKDEQYF. DNA of the CDR3: TGTGCCAGCAGTAAACCTCAGGGAAAGGACGAGCAGTACTTC. The V and J genes are TRBV12-3 or TRBV12-4 and TRBJ2-7, with D possibly matching TRBD1 (5 bases). Trimming left V 5 bases short and J 5 bases short, with 16 bases between. This CDR3 comprises 14 residues.

This clonotype was detected only a few times. The rearrangement links TRBV6-1 to TRBJ1-4; possibly TRBD1 for D (6 bases). V gave up 3 bases and J gave up 2 bases, with 19 bases separating them. Germline CDR1 reads MNHNS; CDR2 reads SASEGT. The CDR3 extends over 18 amino acids. The chain's CDR3 is CASSDGGGSGPTNEKLFF. The CDR3, as DNA: TGTGCCAGCAGTGACGGTGGGGGCTCGGGACCGACTAATGAAAAACTGTTTTTT.

The rearrangement joins TRBV4-2 to TRBJ2-1, with 14 nucleotides matching TRBD2. The CDR3 consists of 17 residues. The germline V gene encodes CDR1 LGHNA and CDR2 YNFKEQ. V lost 3 bases to trimming and J lost 3 bases; unmatched junction nucleotides: 4. In DNA, the CDR3 is TGTGCCAGCAGCCATGGACTAGCGGGGGGTTTCTACAATGAGCAGTTCTTC. This translates into CASSHGLAGGFYNEQFF.